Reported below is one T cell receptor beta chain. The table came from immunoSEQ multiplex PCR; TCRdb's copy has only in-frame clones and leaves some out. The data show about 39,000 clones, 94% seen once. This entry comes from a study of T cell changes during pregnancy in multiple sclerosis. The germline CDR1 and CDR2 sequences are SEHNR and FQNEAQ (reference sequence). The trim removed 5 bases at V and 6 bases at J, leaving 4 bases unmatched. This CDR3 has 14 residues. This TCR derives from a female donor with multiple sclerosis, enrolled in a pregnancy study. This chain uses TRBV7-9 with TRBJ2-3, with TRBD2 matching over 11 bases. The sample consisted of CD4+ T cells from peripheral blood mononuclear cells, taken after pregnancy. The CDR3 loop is CASSLGLAADTQYF. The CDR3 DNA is TGTGCCAGCAGCCTGGGACTAGCGGCTGATACGCAGTATTTT.